The clone carrying this TCR beta chain was observed a handful of times. TCRdb re-called the RT-PCR reads through MiXCR, storing one row per CDR3 protein. This sample has around 150,000 distinct CDR3 sequences, with roughly a tenth found just once. These data are taken from a study of response to subunit inactivated influenza vaccine. The sample was non-naive T cells sorted from PBMCs, taken roughly 45 days after vaccination. This receptor was taken from a man aged 50-60 years who received an inactivated influenza vaccine.

The CDR3 protein is CASSLVGRRYNSPLHF. For the CDR3, the DNA is TGCGCCAGCAGCTTGGTAGGCAGAAGATATAATTCACCCCTCCACTTT. The chain combines TRBV5-1 with TRBJ1-6; D remains ambiguous. Germline V gives CDR1 SGHRS, CDR2 YFSETQ. CDR3 length: 16 amino acids. The V gene lost 0 bases and the J gene lost 4 bases, with 11 bases spanning the gap.